This T cell receptor beta chain was identified in a study of response to subunit inactivated influenza vaccine. General study points: Each seasonal flu vaccination may recruit only limited new T cells, authors suggested.

TCRdb re-derived calls from the RT-PCR reads in MiXCR, one entry per CDR3 protein. The data contain under 850,000 distinct CDR3 sequences, around 18% of them singletons. This CDR3 region has 13 residues. Trimming took 6 bases from V and 1 from J, leaving 9 bases between them. Germline V gene sequence: CDR1 MNHNS, CDR2 SASEGT. This clonotype was detected only a few times. The antigen remains unidentified. The sequence was obtained from a man aged 50-60 years who received an inactivated influenza vaccine. This specimen was PBMCs from blood, taken around 5 days after vaccination. V gene TRBV6-1 combines with J gene TRBJ1-2; D call uncertain. The CDR3 nucleotides read TGTGCCAGCAGCCCGACAATTAACTATGGCTACACCTTC. As protein: CASSPTINYGYTF.